This T cell receptor beta chain comes out of a study of control samples from healthy donors and cancer patients. Germline CDR1 reads SGHNT; CDR2 reads YYREEE (reference sequence). CDR3 length equals 11 residues. Sequenced by immunoSEQ multiplex PCR; TCRdb stores in-frame clones only, minus some. Altogether tens of thousands of clones are present, 91% being singletons, with the ten largest covering 17%. Regarding this clone: At one end, the junction sequence differs from germline, possibly due to a read error.

Input material: blood. The chain couples TRBV5-4 to TRBJ2-7; unclear D gene. The receptor was derived from a man aged 45-65 years in good health. The CDR3 DNA reads TGTGCCAGCAGTGCATTCGGGCAGAAGGCGTTC. This codes for CASSAFGQKAF.